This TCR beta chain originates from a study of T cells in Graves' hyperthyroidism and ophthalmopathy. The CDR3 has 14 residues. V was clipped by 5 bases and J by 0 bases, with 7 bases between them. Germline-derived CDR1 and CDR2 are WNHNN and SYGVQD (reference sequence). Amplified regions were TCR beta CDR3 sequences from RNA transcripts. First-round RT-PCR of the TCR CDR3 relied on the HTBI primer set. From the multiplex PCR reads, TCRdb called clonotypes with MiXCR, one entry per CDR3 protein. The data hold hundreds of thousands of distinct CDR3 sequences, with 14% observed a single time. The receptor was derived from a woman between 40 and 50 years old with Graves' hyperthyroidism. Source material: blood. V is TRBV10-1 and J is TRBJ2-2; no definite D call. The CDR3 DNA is TGCGCCAGCAGTCCCCTAACGAACACCGGGGAGCTGTTTTTT. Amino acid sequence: CASSPLTNTGELFF.